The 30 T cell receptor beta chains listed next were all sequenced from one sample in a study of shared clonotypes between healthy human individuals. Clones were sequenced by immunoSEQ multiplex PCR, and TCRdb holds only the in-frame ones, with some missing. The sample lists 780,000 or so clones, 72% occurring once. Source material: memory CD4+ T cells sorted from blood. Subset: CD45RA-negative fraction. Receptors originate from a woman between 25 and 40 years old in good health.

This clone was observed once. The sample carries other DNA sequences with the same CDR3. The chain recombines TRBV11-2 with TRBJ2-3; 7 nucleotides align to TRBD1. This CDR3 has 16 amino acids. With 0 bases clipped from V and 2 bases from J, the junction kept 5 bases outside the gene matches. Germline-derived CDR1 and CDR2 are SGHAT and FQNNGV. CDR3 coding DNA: TGTGCCAGCAGCTTAGATCTGGGACAGAACACAGATACGCAGTATTTT. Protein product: CASSLDLGQNTDTQYF.

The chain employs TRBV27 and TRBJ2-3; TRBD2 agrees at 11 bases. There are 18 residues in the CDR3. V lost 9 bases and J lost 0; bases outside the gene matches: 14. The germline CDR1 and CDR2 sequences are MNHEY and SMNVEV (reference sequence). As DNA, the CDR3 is TGTGCCAGGGCTAGGACTAGCGGGCCTCCTCTTAGCACAGATACGCAGTATTTT. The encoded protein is CARARTSGPPLSTDTQYF.

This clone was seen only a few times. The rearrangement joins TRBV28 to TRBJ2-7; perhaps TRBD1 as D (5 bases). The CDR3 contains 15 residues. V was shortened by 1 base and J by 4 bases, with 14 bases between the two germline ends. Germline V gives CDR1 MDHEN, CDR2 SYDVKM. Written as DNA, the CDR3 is TGTGCCAGCAGTTTATTCGGCAGGGCGTCTTACGAGCAGTACTTC. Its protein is CASSLFGRASYEQYF.

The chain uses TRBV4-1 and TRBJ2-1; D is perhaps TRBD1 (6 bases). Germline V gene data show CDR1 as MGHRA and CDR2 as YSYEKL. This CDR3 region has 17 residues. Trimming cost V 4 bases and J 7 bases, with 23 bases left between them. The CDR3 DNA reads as TGCGCCAGCAGCCGACTTAAAACGAGACAGGTTTTGAATGAGCAGTTCTTC. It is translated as CASSRLKTRQVLNEQFF.

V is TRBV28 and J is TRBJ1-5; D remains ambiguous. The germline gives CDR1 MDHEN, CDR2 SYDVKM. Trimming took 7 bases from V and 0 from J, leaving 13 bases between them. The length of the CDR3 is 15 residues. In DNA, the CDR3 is TGTGCCAGCAAATATTTTCGGAGTAGCAATCAGCCCCAGCATTTT. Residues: CASKYFRSSNQPQHF.

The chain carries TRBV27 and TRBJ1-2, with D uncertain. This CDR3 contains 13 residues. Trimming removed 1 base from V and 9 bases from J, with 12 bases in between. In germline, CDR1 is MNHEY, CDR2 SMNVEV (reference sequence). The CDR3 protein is CASSLFAGGSYTF. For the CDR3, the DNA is TGTGCCAGCAGTTTATTTGCAGGTGGCAGCTACACCTTC.

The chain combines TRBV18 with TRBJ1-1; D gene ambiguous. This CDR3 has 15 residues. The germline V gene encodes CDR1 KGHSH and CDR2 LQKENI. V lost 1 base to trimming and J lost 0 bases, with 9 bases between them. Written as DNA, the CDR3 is TGTGCCAGCTCACCACTCAGGATGGTGAACACTGAAGCTTTCTTT. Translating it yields CASSPLRMVNTEAFF.

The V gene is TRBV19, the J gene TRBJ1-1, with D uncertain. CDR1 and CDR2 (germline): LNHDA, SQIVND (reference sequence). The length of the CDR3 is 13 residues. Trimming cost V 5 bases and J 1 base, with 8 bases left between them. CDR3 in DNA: TGTGCCAGTAGTGGTGCGGGGAACACTGAAGCTTTCTTT. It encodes CASSGAGNTEAFF. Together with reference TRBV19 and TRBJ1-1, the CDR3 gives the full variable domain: DGGITQSPKYLFRKEGQNVTLSCEQNLNHDAMYWYRQDPGQGLRLIYYSQIVNDFQKGDIAEGYSVSREKKESFPLTVTSAQKNPTAFYLCASSGAGNTEAFFGQGTRLTVV.

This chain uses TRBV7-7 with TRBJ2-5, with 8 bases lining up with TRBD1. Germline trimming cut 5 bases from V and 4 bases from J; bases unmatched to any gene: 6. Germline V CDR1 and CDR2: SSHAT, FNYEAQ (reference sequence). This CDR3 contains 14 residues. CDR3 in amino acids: CASSIGQGSETQYF. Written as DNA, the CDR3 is TGTGCCAGCAGCATTGGACAGGGCTCAGAGACCCAGTACTTC. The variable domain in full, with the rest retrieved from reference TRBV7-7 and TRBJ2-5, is GAGVSQSPRYKVTKRGQDVTLRCDPISSHATLYWYQQALGQGPEFLTYFNYEAQPDKSGLPSDRFSAERPEGSISTLTIQRTEQRDSAMYRCASSIGQGSETQYFGPGTRLLVL.

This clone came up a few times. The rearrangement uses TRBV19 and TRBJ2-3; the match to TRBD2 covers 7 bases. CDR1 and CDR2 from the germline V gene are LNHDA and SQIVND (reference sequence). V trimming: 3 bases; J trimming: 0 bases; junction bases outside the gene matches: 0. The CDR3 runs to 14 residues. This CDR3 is CASSMGLSTDTQYF. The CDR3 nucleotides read TGTGCCAGTAGTATGGGACTAAGCACAGATACGCAGTATTTT.

CDR3 nucleotide sequence: TGTGCCAGCAGTGCGGAGGTGGTAGATGAGCAGTTCTTC. Protein product: CASSAEVVDEQFF. The chain uses TRBV28 and TRBJ2-1, with a tentative D call TRBD2 (5 bases). The CDR3 runs to 13 residues. The germline V gene encodes CDR1 MDHEN and CDR2 SYDVKM. The germline V and J ends were trimmed by 5 bases and 8 bases, with 13 bases remaining between them.

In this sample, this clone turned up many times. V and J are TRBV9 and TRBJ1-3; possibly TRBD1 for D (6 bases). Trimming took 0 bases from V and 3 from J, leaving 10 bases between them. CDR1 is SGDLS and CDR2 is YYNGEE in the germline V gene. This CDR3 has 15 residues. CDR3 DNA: TGTGCCAGCAGCGTAGGAGGCAGGGGTGGAAACACCATATATTTT. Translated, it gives CASSVGGRGGNTIYF.

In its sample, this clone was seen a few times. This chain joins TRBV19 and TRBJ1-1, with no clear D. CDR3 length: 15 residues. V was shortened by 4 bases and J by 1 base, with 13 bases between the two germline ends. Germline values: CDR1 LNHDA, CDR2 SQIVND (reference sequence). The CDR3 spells CASSKSRRQNTEAFF. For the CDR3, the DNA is TGTGCCAGTAGTAAGAGTAGACGGCAGAACACTGAAGCTTTCTTT.

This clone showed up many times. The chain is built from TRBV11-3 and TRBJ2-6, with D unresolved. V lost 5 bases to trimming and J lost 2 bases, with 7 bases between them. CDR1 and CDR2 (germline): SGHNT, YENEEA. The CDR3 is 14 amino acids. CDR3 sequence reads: CASSLGTGANVLTF. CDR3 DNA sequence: TGTGCCAGCAGCCTAGGGACTGGGGCCAACGTCCTGACTTTC.

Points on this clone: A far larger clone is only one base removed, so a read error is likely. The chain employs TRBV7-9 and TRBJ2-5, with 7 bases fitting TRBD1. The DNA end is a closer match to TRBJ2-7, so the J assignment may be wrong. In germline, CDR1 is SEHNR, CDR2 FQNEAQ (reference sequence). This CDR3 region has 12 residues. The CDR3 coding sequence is TGTGCCAGCAGCCCGACAGGGTACGAGCAGTACTTC. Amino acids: CASSPTGYEQYF.

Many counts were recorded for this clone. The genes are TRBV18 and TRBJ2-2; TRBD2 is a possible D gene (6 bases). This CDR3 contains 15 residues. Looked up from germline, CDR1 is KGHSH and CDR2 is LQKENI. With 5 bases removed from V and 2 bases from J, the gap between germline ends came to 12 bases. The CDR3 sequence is CASSTGEINTGELFF. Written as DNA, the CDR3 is TGTGCCAGCTCAACGGGAGAGATAAACACCGGGGAGCTGTTTTTT.

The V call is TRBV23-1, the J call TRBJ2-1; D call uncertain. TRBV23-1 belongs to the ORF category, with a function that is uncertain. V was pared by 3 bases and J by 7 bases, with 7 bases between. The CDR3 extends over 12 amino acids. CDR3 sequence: CASSHLENEQFF. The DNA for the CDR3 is TGCGCCAGCAGTCATCTCGAGAATGAGCAGTTCTTC.

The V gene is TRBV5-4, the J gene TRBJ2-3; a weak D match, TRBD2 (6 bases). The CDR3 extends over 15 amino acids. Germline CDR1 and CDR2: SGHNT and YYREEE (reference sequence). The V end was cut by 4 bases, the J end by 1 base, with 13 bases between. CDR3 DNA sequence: TGTGCCAGCAGCCCCGGGGTAGCGGGCACAGATACGCAGTATTTT. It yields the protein CASSPGVAGTDTQYF.

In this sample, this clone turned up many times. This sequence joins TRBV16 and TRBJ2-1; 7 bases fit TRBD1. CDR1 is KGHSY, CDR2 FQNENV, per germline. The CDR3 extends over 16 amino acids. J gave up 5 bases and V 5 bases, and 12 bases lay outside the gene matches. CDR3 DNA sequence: TGTGCCAGCAGCAAAACAATCGGGACAGTTAACAATGAGCAGTTCTTC. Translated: CASSKTIGTVNNEQFF.

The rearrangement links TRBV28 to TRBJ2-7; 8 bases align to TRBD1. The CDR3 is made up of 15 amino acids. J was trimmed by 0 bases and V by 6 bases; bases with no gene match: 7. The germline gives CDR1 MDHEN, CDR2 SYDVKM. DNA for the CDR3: TGTGCCAGCAGCCATACCGGGACAGGCTCCTACGAGCAGTACTTC. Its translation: CASSHTGTGSYEQYF. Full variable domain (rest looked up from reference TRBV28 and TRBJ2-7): DVKVTQSSRYLVKRTGEKVFLECVQDMDHENMFWYRQDPGLGLRLIYFSYDVKMKEKGDIPEGYSVSREKKERFSLILESASTNQTSMYLCASSHTGTGSYEQYFGPGTRLTVT.

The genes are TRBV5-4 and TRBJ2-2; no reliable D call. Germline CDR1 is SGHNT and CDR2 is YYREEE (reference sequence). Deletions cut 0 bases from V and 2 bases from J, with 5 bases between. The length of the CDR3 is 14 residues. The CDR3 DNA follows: TGTGCCAGCAGCTTGGACCGAAACACCGGGGAGCTGTTTTTT. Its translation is CASSLDRNTGELFF.

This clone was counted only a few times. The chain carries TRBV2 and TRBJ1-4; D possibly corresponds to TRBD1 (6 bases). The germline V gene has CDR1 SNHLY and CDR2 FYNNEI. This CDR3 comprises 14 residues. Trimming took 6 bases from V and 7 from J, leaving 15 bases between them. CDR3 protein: CASRRAGAREKLFF. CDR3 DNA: TGTGCCAGCAGGCGGGCGGGGGCGCGTGAAAAACTGTTTTTT.

In DNA form, the CDR3 reads TGTGCCAGCACACCATCAACTAATGAAAAACTGTTTTTT. Protein sequence: CASTPSTNEKLFF. V usage is TRBV28 and J usage is TRBJ1-4; no reliable D call. The CDR3 runs to 13 residues. V was trimmed by 7 bases and J by 0 bases, leaving 6 bases between them. Per germline, CDR1 MDHEN and CDR2 SYDVKM. Together with reference TRBV28 and TRBJ1-4, the CDR3 gives the full variable domain: DVKVTQSSRYLVKRTGEKVFLECVQDMDHENMFWYRQDPGLGLRLIYFSYDVKMKEKGDIPEGYSVSREKKERFSLILESASTNQTSMYLCASTPSTNEKLFFGSGTQLSVL.

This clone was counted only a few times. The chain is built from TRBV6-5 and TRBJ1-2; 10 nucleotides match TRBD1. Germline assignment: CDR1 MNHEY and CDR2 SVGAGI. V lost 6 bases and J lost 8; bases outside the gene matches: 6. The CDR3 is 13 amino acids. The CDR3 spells CASRTGGAYGYTF. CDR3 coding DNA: TGTGCCAGCAGGACAGGGGGCGCGTACGGCTACACCTTC.

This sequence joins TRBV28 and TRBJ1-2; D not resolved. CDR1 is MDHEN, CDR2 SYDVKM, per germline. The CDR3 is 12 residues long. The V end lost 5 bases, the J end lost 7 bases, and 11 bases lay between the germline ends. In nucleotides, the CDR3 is TGTGCCAGCAGTCTTATGACCCGTGGCTACACCTTC. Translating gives CASSLMTRGYTF.

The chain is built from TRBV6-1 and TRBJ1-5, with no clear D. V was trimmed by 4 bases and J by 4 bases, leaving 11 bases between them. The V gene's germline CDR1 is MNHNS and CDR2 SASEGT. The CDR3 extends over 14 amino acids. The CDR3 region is CASSAVLSNQPQHF. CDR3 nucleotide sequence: TGTGCCAGCAGTGCCGTACTCAGTAATCAGCCCCAGCATTTT.

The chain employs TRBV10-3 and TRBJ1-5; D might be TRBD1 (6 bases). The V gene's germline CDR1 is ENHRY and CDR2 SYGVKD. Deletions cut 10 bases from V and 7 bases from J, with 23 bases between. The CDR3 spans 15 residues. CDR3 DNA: TGTGCCACCAGGGGCCACCGACAGGTAGGGCAGCCCCAGCATTTT. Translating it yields CATRGHRQVGQPQHF.

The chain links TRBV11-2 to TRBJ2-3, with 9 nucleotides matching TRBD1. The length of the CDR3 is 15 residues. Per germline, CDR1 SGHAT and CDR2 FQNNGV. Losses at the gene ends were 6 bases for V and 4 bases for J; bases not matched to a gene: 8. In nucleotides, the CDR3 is TGTGCCAGCAGACAACAGGGGGCCTTCCCAGATACGCAGTATTTT. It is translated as CASRQQGAFPDTQYF.

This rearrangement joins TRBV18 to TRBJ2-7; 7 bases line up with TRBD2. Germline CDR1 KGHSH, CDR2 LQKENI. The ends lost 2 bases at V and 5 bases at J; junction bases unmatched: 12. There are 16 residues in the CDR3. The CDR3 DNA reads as TGTGCCAGCTCACCAAGAAGCGGGACCCCCGGGGACGAGCAGTACTTC. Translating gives CASSPRSGTPGDEQYF. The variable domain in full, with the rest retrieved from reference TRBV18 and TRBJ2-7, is NAGVMQNPRHLVRRRGQEARLRCSPMKGHSHVYWYRQLPEEGLKFMVYLQKENIIDESGMPKERFSAEFPKEGPSILRIQQVVRGDSAAYFCASSPRSGTPGDEQYFGPGTRLTVT.

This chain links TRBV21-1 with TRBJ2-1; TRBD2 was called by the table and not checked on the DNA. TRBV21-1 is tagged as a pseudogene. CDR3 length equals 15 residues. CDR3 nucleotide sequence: TGTGCCAGCAGCAAAGTGACTAGCGGGAGCGATGAGCAGTTCTTC. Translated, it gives CASSKVTSGSDEQFF.